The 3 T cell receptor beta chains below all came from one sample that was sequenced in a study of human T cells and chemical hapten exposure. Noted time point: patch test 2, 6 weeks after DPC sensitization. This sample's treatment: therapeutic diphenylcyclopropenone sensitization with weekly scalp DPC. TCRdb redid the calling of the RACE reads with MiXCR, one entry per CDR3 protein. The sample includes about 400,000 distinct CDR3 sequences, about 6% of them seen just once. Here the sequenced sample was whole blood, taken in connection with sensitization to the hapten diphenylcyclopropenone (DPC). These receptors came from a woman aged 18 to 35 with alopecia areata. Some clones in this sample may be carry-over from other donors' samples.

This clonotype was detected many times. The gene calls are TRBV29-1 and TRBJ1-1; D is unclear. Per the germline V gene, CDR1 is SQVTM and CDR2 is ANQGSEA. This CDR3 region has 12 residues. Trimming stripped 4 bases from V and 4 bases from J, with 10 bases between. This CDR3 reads CSVVVVATEAFF. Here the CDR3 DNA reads TGCAGCGTTGTGGTGGTGGCCACTGAAGCTTTCTTT.

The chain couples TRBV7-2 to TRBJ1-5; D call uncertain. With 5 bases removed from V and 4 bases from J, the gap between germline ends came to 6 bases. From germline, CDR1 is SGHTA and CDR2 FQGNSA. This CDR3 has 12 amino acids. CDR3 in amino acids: CASSRANQPQHF. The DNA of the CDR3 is TGTGCCAGCAGCCGAGCGAATCAGCCCCAGCATTTT.

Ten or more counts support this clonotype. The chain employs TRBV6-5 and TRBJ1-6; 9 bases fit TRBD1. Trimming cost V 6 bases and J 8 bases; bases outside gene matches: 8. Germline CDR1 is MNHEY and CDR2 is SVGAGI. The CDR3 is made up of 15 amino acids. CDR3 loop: CASRSVTGGYSPLHF. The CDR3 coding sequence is TGTGCCAGCAGATCGGTGACAGGGGGATATTCACCCCTCCACTTT.